This entry lists 24 T cell receptor beta chains sequenced from one sample in a study of blood T cell repertoires in COVID-19. Method: immunoSEQ multiplex PCR; TCRdb's copy keeps in-frame clones and lacks some. The repertoire holds about 200,000 clones, with roughly 86% as singletons. Specimen: PBMCs or T cells enriched from blood (not recorded which). The receptors derive from a man aged 35 to 55 with acute COVID-19.

This sequence joins TRBV19 and TRBJ2-7; possible D gene TRBD1, 6 bases. CDR1 LNHDA and CDR2 SQIVND come from the germline V gene (reference sequence). This CDR3 spans 17 amino acids. V was cut by 6 bases and J by 4 bases, with 25 bases left in between. The CDR3 DNA is TGTGCCAGTAGGAAGGGCCAGGGGAAAGGTGAAGTTTACGAGCAGTACTTC. Translated: CASRKGQGKGEVYEQYF. The full variable domain, its missing parts supplied by reference TRBV19 and TRBJ2-7, is DGGITQSPKYLFRKEGQNVTLSCEQNLNHDAMYWYRQDPGQGLRLIYYSQIVNDFQKGDIAEGYSVSREKKESFPLTVTSAQKNPTAFYLCASRKGQGKGEVYEQYFGPGTRLTVT.

This clone was seen only a few times. The chain recombines TRBV12-3 or TRBV12-4 with TRBJ1-2, with D possibly TRBD1 on 5 matching bases. V lost 3 bases to trimming and J lost 8 bases, with 13 bases between them. This CDR3 comprises 13 residues. The CDR3 DNA follows: TGTGCCAGCAGTTTGGGCCAAGGGGAAGGCTACACCTTC. It encodes CASSLGQGEGYTF.

This clone occurred a few times. The chain combines TRBV18 with TRBJ1-6, with no clear D. V was clipped by 6 bases and J by 5 bases, with 17 bases between them. Germline values: CDR1 KGHSH, CDR2 LQKENI. This CDR3 region has 16 residues. The DNA for the CDR3 is TGTGCCAGCTCCCAACGAATCGGGAAGGATAATTCACCCCTCCACTTT. This translates into CASSQRIGKDNSPLHF.

The chain couples TRBV5-1 to TRBJ2-5; a possible D gene is TRBD1 (6 bases). V was clipped by 0 bases and J by 5 bases, with 14 bases between them. This CDR3 region has 15 residues. From germline, CDR1 is SGHRS and CDR2 YFSETQ. The CDR3 here is CASSLALRTAETQYF. DNA for the CDR3: TGCGCCAGCAGCTTGGCCTTGAGGACAGCCGAGACCCAGTACTTC.

The chain carries TRBV9 and TRBJ2-3; TRBD2 matches at 7 bases. This CDR3 comprises 15 residues. Germline trimming cut 2 bases from V and 0 bases from J; bases unmatched to any gene: 3. Germline V CDR1 and CDR2: SGDLS, YYNGEE. Here the CDR3 reads CASSVTGGSTDTQYF. The CDR3 DNA follows: TGTGCCAGCAGCGTTACGGGAGGCAGCACAGATACGCAGTATTTT.

The genes are TRBV10-3 and TRBJ2-7, with 7 positions matching TRBD1. Germline V gene lookup returns CDR1 ENHRY and CDR2 SYGVKD. The CDR3 covers 15 residues. Trimming cost V 6 bases and J 2 bases; bases outside gene matches: 10. Here the CDR3 reads CAIRYGQDTTYEQYF. The CDR3 DNA is TGTGCCATCAGATACGGACAGGACACTACCTACGAGCAGTACTTC.

The chain recombines TRBV5-1 with TRBJ2-7; the D gene is possibly TRBD1 (7 bases). This CDR3 is 14 amino acids long. Germline assignment: CDR1 SGHRS and CDR2 YFSETQ. Trimming cost V 0 bases and J 6 bases, with 13 bases left between them. Here the CDR3 reads CASSLEGTAGEQYF. The DNA for the CDR3 is TGCGCCAGCAGCTTGGAAGGGACAGCGGGCGAGCAGTACTTC.

This sequence joins TRBV11-2 and TRBJ2-7; no reliable D call. CDR1 SGHAT and CDR2 FQNNGV come from the germline V gene. There are 13 residues in the CDR3. V was trimmed by 5 bases and J by 4 bases, leaving 12 bases between them. In DNA form, the CDR3 reads TGTGCCAGCAGCCTAGGTGCGGTTTACGAGCAGTACTTC. Its translation is CASSLGAVYEQYF.

The chain joins TRBV19 to TRBJ2-5; 8 nucleotides agree with TRBD2. The V gene's germline CDR1 is LNHDA and CDR2 SQIVND (reference sequence). V dropped 3 bases and J dropped 4; count of bases not matched to a gene: 7. This CDR3 is 15 amino acids long. Here the CDR3 DNA reads TGTGCCAGTAGTATTCGTAGCGGGATCGGAGAGACCCAGTACTTC. It codes for CASSIRSGIGETQYF.

V and J are TRBV18 and TRBJ1-2, with 10 bases fitting TRBD1. With V trimmed by 3 bases and J by 3 bases, 4 bases remained unmatched. Germline-derived CDR1 and CDR2 are KGHSH and LQKENI. The CDR3 has 15 residues. CDR3 protein: CASSPATGGDYGYTF. In DNA, the CDR3 is TGTGCCAGCTCACCGGCGACAGGGGGCGACTATGGCTACACCTTC.

The gene calls are TRBV7-9 and TRBJ2-1; TRBD2 is a possible D gene (6 bases). V was trimmed by 5 bases and J by 0 bases, leaving 20 bases between them. The CDR3 runs to 18 residues. CDR1 and CDR2 (germline): SEHNR, FQNEAQ (reference sequence). The CDR3 here is CASSDSYSGLSSYNEQFF. The CDR3 coding sequence is TGTGCCAGCAGCGACTCTTACAGCGGGTTAAGCTCCTACAATGAGCAGTTCTTC.

The rearrangement uses TRBV15 and TRBJ1-4, with a weak D call TRBD1 (5 bases). Trimming left V 0 bases short and J 6 bases short, with 8 bases between. CDR3 size: 14 residues. CDR1 is LNHNV, CDR2 YYDKDF, per germline (reference sequence). DNA for the CDR3: TGTGCCACCAGCAGAGACAGGGCAGATGAAAAACTGTTTTTT. Translated, it gives CATSRDRADEKLFF. The full variable domain, its missing parts supplied by reference TRBV15 and TRBJ1-4, is DAMVIQNPRYQVTQFGKPVTLSCSQTLNHNVMYWYQQKSSQAPKLLFHYYDKDFNNEADTPDNFQSRRPNTSFCFLDIRSPGLGDTAMYLCATSRDRADEKLFFGSGTQLSVL.

The J gene is TRBJ2-3, the V gene TRBV3-1 (or the pseudogene TRBV3-2); 10 bases agree with TRBD2. Germline assignment: CDR1 LGHDT and CDR2 YNNKEL (reference sequence). V lost 6 bases, J lost 6 bases, and 3 bases stayed unmatched. The CDR3 covers 13 residues. The DNA of the CDR3 is TGTGCCAGCAGGCTAGCGGGAGCGGATACGCAGTATTTT. Protein sequence: CASRLAGADTQYF.

This chain links TRBV12-5 with TRBJ2-3, with D hard to call. This CDR3 comprises 13 residues. Germline V gene lookup returns CDR1 LGHNT and CDR2 FRNRAP. The V end lost 0 bases, the J end lost 6 bases, and 7 bases lay between the germline ends. The CDR3 coding sequence is TGTGCTAGTGGTTTGGTAATTTCTGATACGCAGTATTTT. This sequence encodes CASGLVISDTQYF.

The chain recombines TRBV7-9 with TRBJ2-1, with 11 nucleotides matching TRBD2. The trim removed 6 bases at V and 6 bases at J, leaving 7 bases unmatched. This CDR3 region has 15 residues. Germline CDR1 is SEHNR and CDR2 is FQNEAQ (reference sequence). In DNA form, the CDR3 reads TGTGCCAGCAGTCCACTAGCGGGAGTGGGCAATGAGCAGTTCTTC. Its translation is CASSPLAGVGNEQFF.

The CDR3 is CAWSRDRSHNSPLHF. The CDR3 nucleotides read TGTGCCTGGAGCCGGGACAGATCACATAATTCACCCCTCCACTTT. The J gene is TRBJ1-6, the V gene TRBV30, with 7 bases identical to TRBD1. This CDR3 region has 15 residues. Germline-derived CDR1 and CDR2 are GTSNPN and SVGIG (reference sequence). After removal of 3 bases from V and 5 bases from J, the junction contained 7 bases not matched to a gene.

The chain links TRBV11-3 to TRBJ2-1, with 8 bases identical to TRBD2. Trimming removed 3 bases from V and 7 bases from J; junction bases left unmatched: 5. The CDR3 sequence is 14 residues long. Germline V gene lookup returns CDR1 SGHNT and CDR2 YENEEA. Here the CDR3 DNA reads TGTGCCAGCAGCTTTGGCGGGAGGCCGAATGAGCAGTTCTTC. Translated: CASSFGGRPNEQFF.

The chain employs TRBV2 and TRBJ2-5; 9 nucleotides align to TRBD2. Losses at the gene ends were 7 bases for V and 5 bases for J; bases not matched to a gene: 8. The CDR3 spans 14 residues. Germline CDR1 SNHLY, CDR2 FYNNEI. The DNA of the CDR3 is TGTGCCAGCATTCGTGCGGGGGGGATGGAGACCCAGTACTTC. Protein product: CASIRAGGMETQYF.

This chain joins TRBV6-5 and TRBJ1-5; D gene ambiguous. Trimming left V 2 bases short and J 7 bases short, with 15 bases between. The germline CDR1 and CDR2 sequences are MNHEY and SVGAGI. The CDR3 extends over 15 amino acids. The CDR3, as DNA: TGTGCCAGCAGTTACATTCTCAGTGTTACCCAGCCCCAGCATTTT. Translating it yields CASSYILSVTQPQHF.

V usage is TRBV7-2 and J usage is TRBJ2-7; 10 bases are shared with TRBD1. The CDR3 length is 14 residues. With 5 bases clipped from V and 4 bases from J, the junction kept 5 bases outside the gene matches. In germline, CDR1 is SGHTA, CDR2 FQGNSA. The CDR3 here is CASSPRTGGYEQYF. The CDR3 bases are TGTGCCAGCAGCCCTCGGACAGGGGGTTACGAGCAGTACTTC.

This clone was detected once. The chain couples TRBV30 to TRBJ1-1; the D gene is possibly TRBD1 (5 bases). Trimming removed 4 bases from V and 2 bases from J, with 17 bases in between. The CDR3 has 15 amino acids. From germline, CDR1 is GTSNPN and CDR2 SVGIG (reference sequence). CDR3 coding DNA: TGTGCCTGGATTACAAGAGGCAGGGCAAACACTGAAGCTTTCTTT. The encoded protein is CAWITRGRANTEAFF. The variable domain in full, with the rest retrieved from reference TRBV30 and TRBJ1-1, is SQTIHQWPATLVQPVGSPLSLECTVEGTSNPNLYWYRQAAGRGLQLLFYSVGIGQISSEVPQNLSASRPQDRQFILSSKKLLLSDSGFYLCAWITRGRANTEAFFGQGTRLTVV.

V and J are TRBV18 and TRBJ1-1, with D possibly TRBD1 on 5 matching bases. V was clipped by 0 bases and J by 5 bases, with 7 bases between them. CDR3 size: 13 residues. Germline V CDR1 and CDR2: KGHSH, LQKENI. CDR3 in amino acids: CASSPPGGTEAFF. The CDR3 bases are TGTGCCAGCTCACCACCGGGGGGGACTGAAGCTTTCTTT.

The chain uses TRBV27 and TRBJ2-2; 7 positions agree with TRBD1. The CDR3 is 14 amino acids. CDR1 and CDR2 (germline): MNHEY, SMNVEV (reference sequence). V was pared by 5 bases and J by 4 bases, with 4 bases of the junction left unmatched. The CDR3 bases are TGTGCCAGCAGTCTGACAGGGATCACCGGGGAGCTGTTTTTT. Encoded protein: CASSLTGITGELFF.

The CDR3 DNA sequence: TGTGCCAGCAGCTTACAGGGAGGAAATGAAAAACTGTTTTTT. It specifies CASSLQGGNEKLFF. The V gene is TRBV7-2, the J gene TRBJ1-4; D is perhaps TRBD1 (5 bases). Looked up from germline, CDR1 is SGHTA and CDR2 is FQGNSA. The CDR3 contains 14 residues. Trimming cost V 2 bases and J 5 bases, with 9 bases left between them.